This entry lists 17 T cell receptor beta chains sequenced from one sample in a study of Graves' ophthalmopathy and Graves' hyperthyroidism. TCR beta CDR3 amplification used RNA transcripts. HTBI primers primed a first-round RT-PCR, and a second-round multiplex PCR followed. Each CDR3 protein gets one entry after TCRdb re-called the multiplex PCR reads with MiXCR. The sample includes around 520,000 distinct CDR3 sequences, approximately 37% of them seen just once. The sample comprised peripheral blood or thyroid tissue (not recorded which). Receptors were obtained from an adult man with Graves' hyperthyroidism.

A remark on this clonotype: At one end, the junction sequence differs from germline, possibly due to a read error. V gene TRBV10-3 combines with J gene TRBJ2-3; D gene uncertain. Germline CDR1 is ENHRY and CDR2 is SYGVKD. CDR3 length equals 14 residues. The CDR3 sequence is CASSEGPFTDTQYF. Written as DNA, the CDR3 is TGTGCCAGCAGTGAAGGACCTTTCACAGATACGCAGTATTTT.

CDR3 sequence: CASSQEGQGADTEAFF. The CDR3 nucleotides read TGTGCCAGCAGCCAAGAAGGGCAGGGGGCCGACACTGAAGCTTTCTTT. This chain uses TRBV4-2 with TRBJ1-1, with 8 bases aligning to TRBD1. This CDR3 has 16 amino acids. The V segment lost 0 bases and the J segment 3 bases; nucleotides outside the gene matches: 6. The V gene's germline CDR1 is LGHNA and CDR2 YNFKEQ.

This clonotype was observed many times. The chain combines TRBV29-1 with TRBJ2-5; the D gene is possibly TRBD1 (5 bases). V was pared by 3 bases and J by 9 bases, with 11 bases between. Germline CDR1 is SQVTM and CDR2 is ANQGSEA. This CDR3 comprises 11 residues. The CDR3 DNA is TGCAGCGTTGACAGGGCCGGGTCCCAGTACTTC. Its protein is CSVDRAGSQYF.

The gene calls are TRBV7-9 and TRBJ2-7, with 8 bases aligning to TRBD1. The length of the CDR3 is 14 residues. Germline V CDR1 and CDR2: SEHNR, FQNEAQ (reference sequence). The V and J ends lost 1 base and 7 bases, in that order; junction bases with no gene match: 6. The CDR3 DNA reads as TGTGCCAGCAGCTTAGGCGGACAGGGCGATGAGCAGTACTTC. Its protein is CASSLGGQGDEQYF.

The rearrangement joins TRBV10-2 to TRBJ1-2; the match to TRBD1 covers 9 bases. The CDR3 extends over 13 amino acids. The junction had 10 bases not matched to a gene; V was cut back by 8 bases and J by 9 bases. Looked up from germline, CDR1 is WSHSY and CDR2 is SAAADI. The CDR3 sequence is CASSGTGKWCYTF. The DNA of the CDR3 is TGCGCCAGCTCGGGGACAGGGAAGTGGTGCTACACCTTC.

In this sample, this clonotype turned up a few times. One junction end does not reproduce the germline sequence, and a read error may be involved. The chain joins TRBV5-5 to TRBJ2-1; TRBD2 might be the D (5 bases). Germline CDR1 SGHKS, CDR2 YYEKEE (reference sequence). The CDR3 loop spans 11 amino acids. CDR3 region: CASSLDRDRTF. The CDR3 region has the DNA TGTGCCAGCAGCTTGGACCGGGATAGGACCTTC. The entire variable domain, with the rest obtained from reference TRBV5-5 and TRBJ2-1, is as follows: DAGVTQSPTHLIKTRGQQVTLRCSPISGHKSVSWYQQVLGQGPQFIFQYYEKEERGRGNFPDRFSARQFPNYSSELNVNALLLGDSALYLCASSLDRDRTFGPGTRLTVL.

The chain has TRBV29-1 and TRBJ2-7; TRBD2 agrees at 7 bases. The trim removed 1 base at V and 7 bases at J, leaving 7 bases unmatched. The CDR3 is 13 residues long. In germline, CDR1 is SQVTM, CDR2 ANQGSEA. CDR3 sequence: CSVEAGGGGEQYF. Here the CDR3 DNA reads TGCAGCGTTGAAGCGGGAGGAGGTGGTGAGCAGTACTTC.

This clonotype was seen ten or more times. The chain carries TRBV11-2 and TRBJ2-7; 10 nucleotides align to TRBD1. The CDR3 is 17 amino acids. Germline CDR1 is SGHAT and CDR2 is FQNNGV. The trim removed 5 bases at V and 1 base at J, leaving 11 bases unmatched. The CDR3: CASSPTTGGGLSYEQYF. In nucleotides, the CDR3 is TGTGCCAGCAGCCCCACGACAGGGGGCGGACTGTCCTACGAGCAGTACTTC. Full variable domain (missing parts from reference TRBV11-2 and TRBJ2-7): EAGVAQSPRYKIIEKRQSVAFWCNPISGHATLYWYQQILGQGPKLLIQFQNNGVVDDSQLPKDRFSAERLKGVDSTLKIQPAKLEDSAVYLCASSPTTGGGLSYEQYFGPGTRLTVT.

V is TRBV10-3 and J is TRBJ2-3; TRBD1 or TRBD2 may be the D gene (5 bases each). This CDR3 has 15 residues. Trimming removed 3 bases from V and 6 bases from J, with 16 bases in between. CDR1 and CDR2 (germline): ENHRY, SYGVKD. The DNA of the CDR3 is TGTGCCATCAGTGACCCGACAGAAAAGCGGGATACGCAGTATTTT. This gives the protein CAISDPTEKRDTQYF.

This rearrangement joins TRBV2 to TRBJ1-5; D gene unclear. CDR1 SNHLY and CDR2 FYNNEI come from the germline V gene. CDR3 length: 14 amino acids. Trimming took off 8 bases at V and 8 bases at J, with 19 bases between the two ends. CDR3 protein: CASPGGRFVEPQHF. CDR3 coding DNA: TGTGCCAGCCCTGGAGGCAGGTTCGTTGAGCCCCAGCATTTT.

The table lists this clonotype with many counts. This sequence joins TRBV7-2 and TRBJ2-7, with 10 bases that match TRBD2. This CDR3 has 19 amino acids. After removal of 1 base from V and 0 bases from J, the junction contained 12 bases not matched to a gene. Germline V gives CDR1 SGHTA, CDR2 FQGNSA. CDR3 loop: CASSLELGSGRLSSYEQYF. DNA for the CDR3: TGTGCCAGCAGCTTAGAGCTAGGTAGCGGGAGGCTAAGCTCCTACGAGCAGTACTTC.

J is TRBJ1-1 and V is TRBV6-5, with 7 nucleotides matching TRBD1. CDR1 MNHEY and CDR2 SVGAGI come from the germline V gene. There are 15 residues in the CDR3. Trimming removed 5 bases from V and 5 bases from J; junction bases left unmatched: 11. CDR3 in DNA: TGTGCCAGCAGTGACCCCCCAGGGGGTAGTACTGAAGCTTTCTTT. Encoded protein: CASSDPPGGSTEAFF.

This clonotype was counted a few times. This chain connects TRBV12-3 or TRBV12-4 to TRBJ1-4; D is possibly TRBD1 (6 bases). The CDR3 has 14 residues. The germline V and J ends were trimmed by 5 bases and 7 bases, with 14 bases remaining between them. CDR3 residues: CASSTGWISEKLFF. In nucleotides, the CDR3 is TGTGCCAGCAGTACAGGGTGGATAAGTGAAAAACTGTTTTTT.

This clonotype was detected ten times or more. CDR3 in amino acids: CAISEAGPVPEAFF. The CDR3 region has the DNA TGTGCCATCAGTGAGGCAGGTCCGGTCCCTGAAGCTTTCTTT. The chain joins TRBV10-3 to TRBJ1-1; D gene uncertain. Looked up from germline, CDR1 is ENHRY and CDR2 is SYGVKD. There are 14 residues in the CDR3. Trimming shortened V by 2 bases and J by 6 bases, and 13 bases separated the two germline ends.

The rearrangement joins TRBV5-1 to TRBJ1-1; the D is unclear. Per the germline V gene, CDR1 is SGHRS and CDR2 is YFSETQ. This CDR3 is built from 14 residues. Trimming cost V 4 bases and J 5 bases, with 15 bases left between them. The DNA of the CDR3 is TGCGCCAGCAGCCTAGGCCGGGAACGGACTGAAGCTTTCTTT. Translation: CASSLGRERTEAFF.

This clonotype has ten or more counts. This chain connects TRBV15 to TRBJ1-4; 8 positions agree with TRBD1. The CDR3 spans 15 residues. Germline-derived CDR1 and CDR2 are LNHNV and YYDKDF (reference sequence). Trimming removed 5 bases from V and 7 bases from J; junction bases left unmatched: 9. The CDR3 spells CATSEQQGESEKLFF. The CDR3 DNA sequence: TGTGCCACCAGCGAGCAACAGGGGGAAAGTGAAAAACTGTTTTTT.

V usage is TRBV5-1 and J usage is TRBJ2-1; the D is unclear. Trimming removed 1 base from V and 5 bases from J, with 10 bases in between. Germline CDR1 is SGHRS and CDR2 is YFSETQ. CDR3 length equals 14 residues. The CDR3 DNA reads TGCGCCAGCAGCTTGTACTTCGCCAACAATGAGCAGTTCTTC. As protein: CASSLYFANNEQFF.